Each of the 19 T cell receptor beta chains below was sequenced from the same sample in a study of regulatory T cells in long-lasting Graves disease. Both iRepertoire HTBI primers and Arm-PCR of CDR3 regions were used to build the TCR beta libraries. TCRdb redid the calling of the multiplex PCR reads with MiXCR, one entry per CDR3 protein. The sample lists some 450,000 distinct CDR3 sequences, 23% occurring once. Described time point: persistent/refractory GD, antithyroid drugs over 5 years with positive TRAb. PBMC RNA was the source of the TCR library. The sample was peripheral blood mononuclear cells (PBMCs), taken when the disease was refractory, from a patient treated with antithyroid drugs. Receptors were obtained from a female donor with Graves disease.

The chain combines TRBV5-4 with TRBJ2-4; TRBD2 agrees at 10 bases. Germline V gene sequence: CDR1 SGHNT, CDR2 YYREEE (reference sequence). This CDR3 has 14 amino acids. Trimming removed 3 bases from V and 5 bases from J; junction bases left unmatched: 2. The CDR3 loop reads CASSSGLAENIQYF. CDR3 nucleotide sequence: TGTGCCAGCAGCTCCGGACTAGCGGAAAACATTCAGTACTTC.

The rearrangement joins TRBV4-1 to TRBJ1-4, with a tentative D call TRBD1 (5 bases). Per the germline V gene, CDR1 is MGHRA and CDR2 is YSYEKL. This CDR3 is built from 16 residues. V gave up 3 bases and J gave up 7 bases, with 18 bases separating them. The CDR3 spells CASSQGGSGFIEKLFF. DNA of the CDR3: TGCGCCAGCAGCCAGGGGGGGTCGGGGTTCATTGAAAAACTGTTTTTT.

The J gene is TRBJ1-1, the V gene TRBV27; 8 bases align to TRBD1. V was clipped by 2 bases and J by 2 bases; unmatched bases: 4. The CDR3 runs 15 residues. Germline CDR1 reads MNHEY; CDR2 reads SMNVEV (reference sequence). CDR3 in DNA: TGTGCCAGCAGTTTAACGGGGACAGGAAACACTGAAGCTTTCTTT. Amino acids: CASSLTGTGNTEAFF.

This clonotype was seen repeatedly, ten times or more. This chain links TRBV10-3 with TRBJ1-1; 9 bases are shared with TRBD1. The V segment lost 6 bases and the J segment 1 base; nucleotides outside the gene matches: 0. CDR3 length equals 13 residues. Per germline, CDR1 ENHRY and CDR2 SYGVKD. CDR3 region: CAIRGQGNTEAFF. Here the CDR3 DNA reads TGTGCCATCAGGGGACAGGGGAACACTGAAGCTTTCTTT.

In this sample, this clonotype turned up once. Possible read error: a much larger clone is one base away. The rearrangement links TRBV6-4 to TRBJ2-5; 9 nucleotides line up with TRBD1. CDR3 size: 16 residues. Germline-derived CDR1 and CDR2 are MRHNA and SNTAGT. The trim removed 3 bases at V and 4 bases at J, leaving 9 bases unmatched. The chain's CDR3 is CASSEEGQGSRETQYF. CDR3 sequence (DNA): TGTGCCAGCAGTGAAGAGGGACAGGGAAGTCGAGAGACCCAGTACTTC.

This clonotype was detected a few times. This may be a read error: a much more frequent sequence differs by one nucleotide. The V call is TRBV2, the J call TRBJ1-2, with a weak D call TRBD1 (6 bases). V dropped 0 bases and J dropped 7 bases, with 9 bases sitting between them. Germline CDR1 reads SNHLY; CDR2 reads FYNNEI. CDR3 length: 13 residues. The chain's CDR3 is CASSEAPRGGYTF. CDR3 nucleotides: TGTGCCAGCAGTGAAGCGCCCAGGGGTGGCTACACCTTC.

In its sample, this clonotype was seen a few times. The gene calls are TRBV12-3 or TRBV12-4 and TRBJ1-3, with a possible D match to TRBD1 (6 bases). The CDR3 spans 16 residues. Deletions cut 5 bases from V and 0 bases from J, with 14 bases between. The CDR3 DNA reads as TGTGCCAGCAGTAAACGGACAGCGAGCTCTGGAAACACCATATATTTT. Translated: CASSKRTASSGNTIYF.

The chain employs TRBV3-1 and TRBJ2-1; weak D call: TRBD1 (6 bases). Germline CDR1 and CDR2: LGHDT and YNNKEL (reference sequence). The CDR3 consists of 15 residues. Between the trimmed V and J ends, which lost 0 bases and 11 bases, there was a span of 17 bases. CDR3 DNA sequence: TGTGCCAGCAGCCAAGATCTTGTGACAGGTTCCCAGCAGTTCTTC. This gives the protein CASSQDLVTGSQQFF.

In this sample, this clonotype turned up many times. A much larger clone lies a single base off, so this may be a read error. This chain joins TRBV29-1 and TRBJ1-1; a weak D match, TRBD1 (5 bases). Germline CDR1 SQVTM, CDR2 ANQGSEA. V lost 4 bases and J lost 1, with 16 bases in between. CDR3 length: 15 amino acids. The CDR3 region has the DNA TGCAGCGTTGGACGGCAGGGCGGAGGGAACACTGAAGCTTTCTTT. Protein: CSVGRQGGGNTEAFF.

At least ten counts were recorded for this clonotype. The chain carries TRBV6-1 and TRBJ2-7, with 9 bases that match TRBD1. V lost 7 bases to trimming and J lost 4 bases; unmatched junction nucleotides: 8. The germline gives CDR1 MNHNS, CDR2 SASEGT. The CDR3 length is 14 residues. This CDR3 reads CASKSGTGLYEQYF. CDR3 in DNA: TGTGCCAGCAAATCCGGGACAGGGCTTTACGAGCAGTACTTC.

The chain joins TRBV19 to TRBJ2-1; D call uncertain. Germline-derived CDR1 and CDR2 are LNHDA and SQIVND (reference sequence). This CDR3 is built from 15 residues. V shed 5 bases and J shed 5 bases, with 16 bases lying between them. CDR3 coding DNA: TGTGCCAGTAGTTTAGTAGGAGTTTCAAACAATGAGCAGTTCTTC. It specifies CASSLVGVSNNEQFF.

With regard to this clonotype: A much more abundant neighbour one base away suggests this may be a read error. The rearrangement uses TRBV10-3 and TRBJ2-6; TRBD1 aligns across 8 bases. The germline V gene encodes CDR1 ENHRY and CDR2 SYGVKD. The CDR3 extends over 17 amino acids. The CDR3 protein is CASSQGQAIPGANVLTF. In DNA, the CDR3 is TGTGCCAGCAGTCAGGGACAGGCCATCCCTGGGGCCAACGTCCTGACTTTC.

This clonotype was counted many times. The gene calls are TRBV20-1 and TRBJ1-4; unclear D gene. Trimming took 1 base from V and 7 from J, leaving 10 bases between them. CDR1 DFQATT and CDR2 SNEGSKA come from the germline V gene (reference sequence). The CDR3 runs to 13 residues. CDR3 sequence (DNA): TGCAGTGCTAGAGTTACTGTTGGTGAAAAACTGTTTTTT. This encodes CSARVTVGEKLFF.

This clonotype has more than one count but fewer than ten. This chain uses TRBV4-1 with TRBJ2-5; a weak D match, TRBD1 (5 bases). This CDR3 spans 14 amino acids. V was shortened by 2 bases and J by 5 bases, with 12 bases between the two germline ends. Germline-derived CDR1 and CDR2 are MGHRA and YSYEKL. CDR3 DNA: TGCGCCAGCAGCCAAAGGCAGGGAAGGGAGACCCAGTACTTC. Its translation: CASSQRQGRETQYF.

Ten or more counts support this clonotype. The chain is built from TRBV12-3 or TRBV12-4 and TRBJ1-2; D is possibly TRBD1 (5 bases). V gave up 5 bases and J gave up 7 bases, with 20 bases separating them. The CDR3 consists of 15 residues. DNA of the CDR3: TGTGCCAGCAGTCTCGCGGGACCCTACAAGGGTGGCTACACCTTC. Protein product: CASSLAGPYKGGYTF.

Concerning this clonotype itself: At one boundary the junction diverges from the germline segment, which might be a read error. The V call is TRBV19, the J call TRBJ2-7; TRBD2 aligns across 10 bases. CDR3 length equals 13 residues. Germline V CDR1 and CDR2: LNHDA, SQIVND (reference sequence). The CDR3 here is CAGSWTSGYEQYF. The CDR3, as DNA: TGTGCCGGTAGCTGGACTAGCGGATACGAGCAGTACTTC. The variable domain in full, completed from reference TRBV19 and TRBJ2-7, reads DGGITQSPKYLFRKEGQNVTLSCEQNLNHDAMYWYRQDPGQGLRLIYYSQIVNDFQKGDIAEGYSVSREKKESFPLTVTSAQKNPTAFYLCAGSWTSGYEQYFGPGTRLTVT.

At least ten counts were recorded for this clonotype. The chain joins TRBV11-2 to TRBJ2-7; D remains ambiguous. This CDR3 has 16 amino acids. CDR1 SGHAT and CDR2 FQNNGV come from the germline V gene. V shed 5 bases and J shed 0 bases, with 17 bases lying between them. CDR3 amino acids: CASSPISRRSSYEQYF. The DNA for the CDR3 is TGTGCCAGCAGCCCTATTTCGCGGCGTAGCTCCTACGAGCAGTACTTC. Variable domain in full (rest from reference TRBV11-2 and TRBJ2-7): EAGVAQSPRYKIIEKRQSVAFWCNPISGHATLYWYQQILGQGPKLLIQFQNNGVVDDSQLPKDRFSAERLKGVDSTLKIQPAKLEDSAVYLCASSPISRRSSYEQYFGPGTRLTVT.

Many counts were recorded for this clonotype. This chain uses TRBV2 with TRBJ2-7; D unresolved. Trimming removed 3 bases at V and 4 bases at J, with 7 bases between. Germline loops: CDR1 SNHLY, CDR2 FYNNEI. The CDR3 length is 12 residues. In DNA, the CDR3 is TGTGCCAGCAGTGATTGGGGTTACGAGCAGTACTTC. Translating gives CASSDWGYEQYF.

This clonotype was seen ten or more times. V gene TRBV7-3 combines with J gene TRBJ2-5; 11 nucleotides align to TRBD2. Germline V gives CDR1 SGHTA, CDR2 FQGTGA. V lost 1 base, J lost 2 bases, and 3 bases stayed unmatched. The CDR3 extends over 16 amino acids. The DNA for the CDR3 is TGTGCCAGCAGCTTAAGGGGGACTAGCGGTCAAGAGACCCAGTACTTC. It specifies CASSLRGTSGQETQYF.